This TCR beta chain was documented in a study of PD-1 blockade in classical Hodgkin lymphoma. Regarding the study as a whole: CD4+ but not CD8+ TCR diversity rose significantly by C4D1. Factors driving the repertoire differences, possibly disease activity or prior therapy, remain undefined.

Every patient experienced relapse after autologous stem cell transplantation, and brentuximab vedotin exposure varied. Here immunoSEQ multiplex PCR was the method, and the copy in TCRdb shows in-frame clones only, minus some. The data show 100,000 or so clones, approximately 90% seen once. A word on this clone: Its cognate antigen is unknown.

The sequenced sample was peripheral blood mononuclear cells (PBMCs), obtained before the second cycle of nivolumab. This sequence was found in a human donor with classical Hodgkin lymphoma.

The DNA of the CDR3 is TGTGCCAGCTCCCCCGGGGCCCAGGAGGAAAAACTGTTTTTT. Translated, it gives CASSPGAQEEKLFF. The genes are TRBV18 and TRBJ1-4, with D perhaps matching TRBD1 (5 bases). V lost 6 bases and J 8 bases, leaving 16 bases between the germline ends. Germline V CDR1 and CDR2: KGHSH, LQKENI. This CDR3 is built from 14 residues.